The 29 T cell receptor beta chains reported below all come from one sample, sequenced in a study of blood T cell repertoires in COVID-19. The table came from immunoSEQ multiplex PCR; TCRdb's copy has only in-frame clones and leaves some out. The sample yields under 350,000 clones, 70% to 90% seen once. Sequenced: peripheral blood. The receptors originated from a man between 18 and 29 years old with active or convalescent COVID-19.

The CDR3 DNA is TGCGCCAGCAGCTTGGCCCCTCAAGATACAGGAAACACCATATATTTT. It is translated as CASSLAPQDTGNTIYF. The chain is built from TRBV5-1 and TRBJ1-3; D is ambiguous. V was trimmed by 0 bases and J by 4 bases, leaving 14 bases between them. The CDR3 consists of 16 residues. The germline V gene encodes CDR1 SGHRS and CDR2 YFSETQ. The full variable domain, rest sourced from reference TRBV5-1 and TRBJ1-3, is KAGVTQTPRYLIKTRGQQVTLSCSPISGHRSVSWYQQTPGQGLQFLFEYFSETQRNKGNFPGRFSGRQFSNSRSEMNVSTLELGDSALYLCASSLAPQDTGNTIYFGEGSWLTVV.

This clone showed up many times. This rearrangement joins TRBV7-8 to TRBJ2-1; possible D gene TRBD2, 6 bases. Germline V gene lookup returns CDR1 SGHVS and CDR2 FQNEAQ. The length of the CDR3 is 14 residues. Trimming removed 3 bases from V and 2 bases from J, with 8 bases in between. CDR3 protein: CASSLGEAYNEQFF. In DNA, the CDR3 is TGTGCCAGCAGCTTGGGGGAGGCCTACAATGAGCAGTTCTTC.

Only a few counts were recorded for this clone. The chain has TRBV11-3 and TRBJ2-3; 8 positions match TRBD2. The CDR3 length is 15 residues. J gave up 4 bases and V 5 bases, and 8 bases lay outside the gene matches. The germline CDR1 and CDR2 sequences are SGHNT and YENEEA. Here the CDR3 reads CASSPWREDPDTQYF. In nucleotides, the CDR3 is TGTGCCAGCAGCCCATGGCGGGAGGATCCAGATACGCAGTATTTT.

The J gene is TRBJ1-2, the V gene TRBV27, with D tentatively TRBD1 (5 bases). Trimming stripped 6 bases from V and 10 bases from J, with 18 bases between. The germline V gene has CDR1 MNHEY and CDR2 SMNVEV (reference sequence). This CDR3 region has 13 residues. The CDR3 protein is CASRTGGIGDYTF. The CDR3, as DNA: TGTGCCAGCAGGACTGGGGGGATAGGAGACTACACCTTC.

This clone was picked up a small number of times. The chain recombines TRBV18 with TRBJ1-2; 7 positions agree with TRBD1. Per germline, CDR1 KGHSH and CDR2 LQKENI. This CDR3 spans 15 amino acids. V shed 3 bases and J 2 bases; nucleotides not matched to a gene: 6. For the CDR3, the DNA is TGTGCCAGCTCACCGCCCGGGACAGCGAACTATGGCTACACCTTC. Translating it yields CASSPPGTANYGYTF.

This clone was counted only a few times. CDR3 amino acids: CASSLWGDQPQHF. In nucleotides, the CDR3 is TGTGCCAGCAGTTTGTGGGGCGATCAGCCCCAGCATTTT. The rearrangement links TRBV28 to TRBJ1-5; D is perhaps TRBD1 (5 bases). The V and J ends lost 3 bases and 5 bases respectively, with 8 bases between them. The germline V gene encodes CDR1 MDHEN and CDR2 SYDVKM. CDR3 size: 13 residues.

The table lists this clone with a few counts. This sequence joins TRBV7-8 and TRBJ2-1; 13 bases fit TRBD2. V shed 8 bases, J shed 10 bases, and the junction held 11 bases outside the gene matches. CDR3 length: 15 amino acids. CDR1 is SGHVS, CDR2 FQNEAQ, per germline. CDR3 nucleotide sequence: TGTGCCAGCCAGCAACTAGCGGGAGGGCCAGGGGAGCAGTTCTTC. Protein: CASQQLAGGPGEQFF.

The chain couples TRBV30 to TRBJ1-5; the D gene is possibly TRBD1 (5 bases). Germline CDR1 GTSNPN, CDR2 SVGIG (reference sequence). V lost 2 bases to trimming and J lost 3 bases, with 8 bases between them. The CDR3 totals 13 residues. CDR3: CAWSPGHNQPQHF. The CDR3 DNA follows: TGTGCCTGGAGTCCAGGGCACAATCAGCCCCAGCATTTT.

This clone has a handful of counts. The chain has TRBV18 and TRBJ1-2; D is ambiguous. Germline V gene lookup returns CDR1 KGHSH and CDR2 LQKENI. The CDR3 has 13 residues. The V end was cut by 1 base, the J end by 6 bases, with 9 bases between. The CDR3 reads CASSPRGKDGYTF. Written as DNA, the CDR3 is TGTGCCAGCTCACCACGCGGGAAGGATGGCTACACCTTC. The full variable domain, in which reference TRBV18 and TRBJ1-2 provide the parts outside the CDR3, is NAGVMQNPRHLVRRRGQEARLRCSPMKGHSHVYWYRQLPEEGLKFMVYLQKENIIDESGMPKERFSAEFPKEGPSILRIQQVVRGDSAAYFCASSPRGKDGYTFGSGTRLTVV.

The chain has TRBV19 and TRBJ1-1, with D hard to call. The CDR3 consists of 13 residues. The germline V and J ends were trimmed by 7 bases and 5 bases, with 14 bases remaining between them. CDR1 and CDR2 (germline): LNHDA, SQIVND (reference sequence). The CDR3 region has the DNA TGTGCCAGTACCCAAGCACCGGGTACTGAAGCTTTCTTT. Its translation: CASTQAPGTEAFF.

The chain has TRBV9 and TRBJ2-3; 10 nucleotides align to TRBD1. J gave up 4 bases and V 2 bases, and 4 bases lay outside the gene matches. CDR1 SGDLS and CDR2 YYNGEE come from the germline V gene. This CDR3 contains 15 residues. This CDR3 reads CASSVGTGEPDTQYF. CDR3 bases: TGTGCCAGCAGCGTGGGGACAGGGGAGCCAGATACGCAGTATTTT. Full variable domain (rest looked up from reference TRBV9 and TRBJ2-3): DSGVTQTPKHLITATGQRVTLRCSPRSGDLSVYWYQQSLDQGLQFLIQYYNGEERAKGNILERFSAQQFPDLHSELNLSSLELGDSALYFCASSVGTGEPDTQYFGPGTRLTVL.

The genes are TRBV11-2 and TRBJ1-1; TRBD1 aligns across 9 bases. The CDR3 extends over 14 amino acids. V was pared by 5 bases and J by 3 bases, with 4 bases of the junction left unmatched. Germline assignment: CDR1 SGHAT and CDR2 FQNNGV. CDR3 in amino acids: CASSLGTGHTEAFF. CDR3 DNA sequence: TGTGCCAGCAGCCTGGGGACAGGGCACACTGAAGCTTTCTTT.

J is TRBJ2-1 and V is TRBV6-5; 9 bases are a match to TRBD1. This CDR3 comprises 13 residues. Germline V gene data show CDR1 as MNHEY and CDR2 as SVGAGI. V lost 6 bases to trimming and J lost 6 bases; unmatched junction nucleotides: 3. DNA of the CDR3: TGTGCCAGCAGACCGACAGGGGGCAATGAGCAGTTCTTC. Translation: CASRPTGGNEQFF.

This chain links TRBV7-2 with TRBJ2-1, with 8 bases matching TRBD1. The ends lost 3 bases at V and 7 bases at J; junction bases unmatched: 8. The length of the CDR3 is 15 residues. Germline loops: CDR1 SGHTA, CDR2 FQGNSA. The CDR3 spells CASSFGQGVMNEQFF. The CDR3 nucleotides are TGTGCCAGCAGCTTCGGACAGGGAGTAATGAATGAGCAGTTCTTC.

The chain has TRBV10-1 and TRBJ2-1; D is perhaps TRBD2 (6 bases). Germline CDR1 WNHNN, CDR2 SYGVQD (reference sequence). This CDR3 has 20 residues. V dropped 8 bases and J dropped 4 bases, with 33 bases sitting between them. CDR3 region: CASSKFPKEYDGREYNEQFF. The CDR3 nucleotides read TGCGCCAGCTCCAAATTTCCCAAAGAGTATGATGGGCGGGAATACAATGAGCAGTTCTTC.

The rearrangement links TRBV5-1 to TRBJ2-3; D is possibly TRBD1 (6 bases). The germline CDR1 and CDR2 sequences are SGHRS and YFSETQ. This CDR3 has 16 residues. V lost 2 bases to trimming and J lost 0 bases, with 13 bases between them. CDR3 nucleotide sequence: TGCGCCAGCAGCTTTGGCAGGGGAGCTAGCACAGATACGCAGTATTTT. Amino acids: CASSFGRGASTDTQYF.

The rearrangement joins TRBV18 to TRBJ2-1; perhaps TRBD1 as D (6 bases). The length of the CDR3 is 14 residues. Germline values: CDR1 KGHSH, CDR2 LQKENI. The V end was cut by 4 bases, the J end by 9 bases, with 16 bases between. CDR3 nucleotide sequence: TGTGCCAGCTCACTAGGGACACCAGCACGTGAGCAGTTCTTC. This gives the protein CASSLGTPAREQFF.

This chain links TRBV7-3 with TRBJ2-7, with D perhaps TRBD1 (6 bases). This CDR3 contains 14 residues. The V end lost 0 bases, the J end lost 5 bases, and 11 bases lay between the germline ends. Germline loops: CDR1 SGHTA, CDR2 FQGTGA. DNA of the CDR3: TGTGCCAGCAGCTTAACGCAGGGGTGGCACGAGCAGTACTTC. Its translation: CASSLTQGWHEQYF.

This chain uses TRBV30 with TRBJ1-5; 10 bases match TRBD1. Germline assignment: CDR1 GTSNPN and CDR2 SVGIG (reference sequence). The length of the CDR3 is 15 residues. After removal of 5 bases from V and 7 bases from J, the junction contained 11 bases not matched to a gene. Here the CDR3 reads CAWDSGQGPNQPQHF. The CDR3 region has the DNA TGTGCCTGGGATTCGGGACAGGGGCCCAACCAGCCCCAGCATTTT.

V is TRBV3-1 (or the pseudogene TRBV3-2) and J is TRBJ2-5, with 8 positions matching TRBD1. With V trimmed by 4 bases and J by 4 bases, 8 bases remained unmatched. Germline values: CDR1 LGHDT, CDR2 YNNKEL (reference sequence). The CDR3 loop spans 15 amino acids. The chain's CDR3 is CASSPRDGQGETQYF. The DNA of the CDR3 is TGTGCCAGCAGCCCTAGAGACGGACAGGGAGAGACCCAGTACTTC.

The genes are TRBV24-1 and TRBJ2-1; D unclear. The germline CDR1 and CDR2 sequences are KGHDR and SFDVKD. The V end lost 4 bases, the J end lost 0 bases, and 9 bases lay between the germline ends. The CDR3 is made up of 15 amino acids. The CDR3 coding sequence is TGTGCCACCAGTGACGGTCCGAGCTCCTACAATGAGCAGTTCTTC. Its translation is CATSDGPSSYNEQFF.

This clone appeared a single time. The CDR3 nucleotides read TGTGCCAGCAGCCCGTGGACAGGGGGCGAAGAGACCCAGTACTTC. This translates into CASSPWTGGEETQYF. V is TRBV7-2 and J is TRBJ2-5; 11 positions match TRBD1. CDR1 is SGHTA and CDR2 is FQGNSA in the germline V gene. The V and J ends lost 5 bases and 3 bases, in that order; junction bases with no gene match: 5. This CDR3 is 15 amino acids long.

This rearrangement joins TRBV11-2 to TRBJ2-2; possible D gene TRBD1, 6 bases. V was shortened by 5 bases and J by 5 bases, with 18 bases between the two germline ends. Germline-derived CDR1 and CDR2 are SGHAT and FQNNGV. The CDR3 extends over 16 amino acids. CDR3 nucleotide sequence: TGTGCCAGCAGCCCTTTAAGGACAGAGAAGACCGGGGAGCTGTTTTTT. This gives the protein CASSPLRTEKTGELFF.

The chain combines TRBV5-4 with TRBJ2-1, with 7 bases matching TRBD1. Germline V gene data show CDR1 as SGHNT and CDR2 as YYREEE (reference sequence). The CDR3 length is 15 residues. V gave up 2 bases and J gave up 3 bases; unmatched junction bases: 5. CDR3 DNA sequence: TGTGCCAGCAGCTTCCCGGGACAGAGCTACAATGAGCAGTTCTTC. Its protein is CASSFPGQSYNEQFF. Combining the CDR3 with reference TRBV5-4 and TRBJ2-1 gives the whole variable domain ETGVTQSPTHLIKTRGQQVTLRCSSQSGHNTVSWYQQALGQGPQFIFQYYREEENGRGNFPPRFSGLQFPNYSSELNVNALELDDSALYLCASSFPGQSYNEQFFGPGTRLTVL.

The chain links TRBV25-1 to TRBJ2-2; unclear D gene. The CDR3 extends over 15 amino acids. CDR1 MGHDK and CDR2 SYGVNS come from the germline V gene. V was shortened by 4 bases and J by 7 bases, with 16 bases between the two germline ends. CDR3 in amino acids: CASSVPAGFGGELFF. In nucleotides, the CDR3 is TGTGCCAGCAGTGTACCCGCCGGGTTCGGCGGGGAGCTGTTTTTT. Looking up the rest from reference TRBV25-1 and TRBJ2-2 gives the full variable domain: EADIYQTPRYLVIGTGKKITLECSQTMGHDKMYWYQQDPGMELHLIHYSYGVNSTEKGDLSSESTVSRIRTEHFPLTLESARPSHTSQYLCASSVPAGFGGELFFGEGSRLTVL.

The rearrangement links TRBV15 to TRBJ1-2; TRBD1 matches 10 bases. J gave up 4 bases and V 0 bases, and 5 bases lay outside the gene matches. Looked up from germline, CDR1 is LNHNV and CDR2 is YYDKDF (reference sequence). The CDR3 spans 16 residues. In nucleotides, the CDR3 is TGTGCCACCAGCAGAGATGGGACAGGGGTAGGCTATGGCTACACCTTC. It is translated as CATSRDGTGVGYGYTF.

V and J are TRBV2 and TRBJ2-7; 9 bases fit TRBD2. The CDR3 totals 14 residues. The V gene's germline CDR1 is SNHLY and CDR2 FYNNEI. J lost 0 bases, V lost 6 bases, and 3 bases had no gene match. For the CDR3, the DNA is TGTGCCAGCAGAACGACTAGCGGCTCCTACGAGCAGTACTTC. Protein sequence: CASRTTSGSYEQYF.

The sample holds one count of this clone. A much larger clone differs by one base, so this may be a read error. This sequence joins TRBV5-6 and TRBJ2-7; weak D call: TRBD1 (6 bases). The CDR3 extends over 13 amino acids. The V end lost 2 bases, the J end lost 2 bases, and 8 bases lay between the germline ends. Germline values: CDR1 SGHDT, CDR2 YYEEEE. The CDR3 coding sequence is TGTGCCAGCAGCTTAACAGGGACCTACGAGCAGTACTTC. This codes for CASSLTGTYEQYF.

The chain has TRBV24-1 and TRBJ2-3; 9 bases match TRBD2. The CDR3 runs 15 residues. Unmatched junction bases numbered 1, after V lost 3 bases and J lost 1 base. Germline lookup yields CDR1 KGHDR and CDR2 SFDVKD. The DNA of the CDR3 is TGTGCCACCAGTGATCGACTAGCGGGCACAGATACGCAGTATTTT. Residues: CATSDRLAGTDTQYF.